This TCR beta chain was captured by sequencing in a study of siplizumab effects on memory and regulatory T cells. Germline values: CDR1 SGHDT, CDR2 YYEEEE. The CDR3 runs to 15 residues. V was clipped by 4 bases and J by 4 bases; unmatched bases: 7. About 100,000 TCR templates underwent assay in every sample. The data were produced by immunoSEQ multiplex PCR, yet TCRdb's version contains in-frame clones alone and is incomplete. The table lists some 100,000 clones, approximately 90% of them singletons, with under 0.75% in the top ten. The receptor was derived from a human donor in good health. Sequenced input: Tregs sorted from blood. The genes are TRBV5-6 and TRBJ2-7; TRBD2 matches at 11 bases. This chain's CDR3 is CASSVAGGPSYEQYF. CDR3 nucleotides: TGTGCCAGCAGCGTAGCGGGAGGGCCTTCTTACGAGCAGTACTTC. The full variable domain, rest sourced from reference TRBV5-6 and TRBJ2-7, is DAGVTQSPTHLIKTRGQQVTLRCSPKSGHDTVSWYQQALGQGPQFIFQYYEEEERQRGNFPDRFSGHQFPNYSSELNVNALLLGDSALYLCASSVAGGPSYEQYFGPGTRLTVT.